This T cell receptor (beta chain) was identified in a study of T-cell memory formation after mild COVID-19. About the research overall: For the most part, TCR clusters were specific to one donor.

Overall study results and limits: Mainly CM and EM harbored the contracting CD4+ clones; mainly EMRA harbored the CD8+ ones. Second-wave clones reaching peak frequency on day 37 lacked confirmed SARS-CoV-2 specificity.

This clonotype was seen more than once but under ten times. Its antigen is still unknown. TCRdb called the 5' RACE reads again in MiXCR, with one record for every CDR3 protein. Of under 250,000 distinct CDR3 sequences in the sample, 15% to 17% were seen once. The specimen sequenced was PBMCs or a T cell subset sorted from them (not recorded which). The receptor was derived from an adult woman who had mild COVID-19 (a few samples of this study predate the infection). Cell type and time point are not known.

This CDR3 reads CATSRDPTPYNEQFF. The CDR3 region has the DNA TGTGCCACCAGCAGAGATCCCACGCCCTACAATGAGCAGTTCTTC. V and J are TRBV15 and TRBJ2-1, with D uncertain. Germline V gene data show CDR1 as LNHNV and CDR2 as YYDKDF (reference sequence). The V and J ends lost 0 bases and 2 bases respectively, with 8 bases between them. CDR3 length equals 15 residues.